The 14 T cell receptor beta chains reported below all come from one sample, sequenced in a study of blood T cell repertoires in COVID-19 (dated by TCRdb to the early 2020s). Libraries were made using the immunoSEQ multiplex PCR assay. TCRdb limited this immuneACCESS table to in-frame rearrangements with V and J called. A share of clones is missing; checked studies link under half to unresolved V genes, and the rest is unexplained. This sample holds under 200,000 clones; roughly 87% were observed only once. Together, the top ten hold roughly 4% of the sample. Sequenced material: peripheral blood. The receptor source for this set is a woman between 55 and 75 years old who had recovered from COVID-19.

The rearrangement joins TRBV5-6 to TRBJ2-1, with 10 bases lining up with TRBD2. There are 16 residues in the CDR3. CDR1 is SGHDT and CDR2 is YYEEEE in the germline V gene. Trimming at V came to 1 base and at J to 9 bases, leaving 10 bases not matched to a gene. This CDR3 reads CASSLMVSGGASEQFF. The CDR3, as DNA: TGTGCCAGCAGCTTGATGGTGAGCGGGGGGGCCAGTGAGCAGTTCTTC.

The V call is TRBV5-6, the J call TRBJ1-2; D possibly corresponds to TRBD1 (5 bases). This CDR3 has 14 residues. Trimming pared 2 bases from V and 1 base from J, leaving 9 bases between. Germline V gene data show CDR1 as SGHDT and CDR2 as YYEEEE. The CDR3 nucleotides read TGTGCCAGCAGCTTAGGGGTTGGTAACTATGGCTACACCTTC. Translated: CASSLGVGNYGYTF.

In DNA, the CDR3 is TGTGCCAGCAGGCAGAATTCCTACACTGAAGCTTTCTTT. This translates into CASRQNSYTEAFF. This chain joins TRBV6-5 and TRBJ1-1; D unresolved. Germline V gene lookup returns CDR1 MNHEY and CDR2 SVGAGI. Trimming shortened V by 6 bases and J by 3 bases, and 11 bases separated the two germline ends. The CDR3 is 13 residues long.

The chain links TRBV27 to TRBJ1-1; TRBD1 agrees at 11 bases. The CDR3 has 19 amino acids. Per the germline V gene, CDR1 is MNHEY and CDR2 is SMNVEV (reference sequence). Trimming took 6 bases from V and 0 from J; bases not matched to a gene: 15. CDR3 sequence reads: CASRAGTGGSVGMNTEAFF. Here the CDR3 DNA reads TGTGCCAGCAGAGCCGGGACAGGGGGGTCTGTGGGCATGAACACTGAAGCTTTCTTT.

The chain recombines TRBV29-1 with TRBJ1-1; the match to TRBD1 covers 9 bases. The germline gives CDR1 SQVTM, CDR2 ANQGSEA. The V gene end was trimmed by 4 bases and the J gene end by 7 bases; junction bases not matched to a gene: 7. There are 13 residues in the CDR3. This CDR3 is CSVGGRQGVEAFF. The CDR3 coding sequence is TGCAGCGTTGGCGGTCGACAGGGGGTTGAAGCTTTCTTT.

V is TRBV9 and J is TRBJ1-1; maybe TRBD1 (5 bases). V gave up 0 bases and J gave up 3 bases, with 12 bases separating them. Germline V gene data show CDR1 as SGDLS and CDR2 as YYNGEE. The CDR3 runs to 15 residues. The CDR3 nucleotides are TGTGCCAGCAGCGTAGGATCGGGAGGGGACACTGAAGCTTTCTTT. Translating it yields CASSVGSGGDTEAFF. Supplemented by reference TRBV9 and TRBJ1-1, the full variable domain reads DSGVTQTPKHLITATGQRVTLRCSPRSGDLSVYWYQQSLDQGLQFLIQYYNGEERAKGNILERFSAQQFPDLHSELNLSSLELGDSALYFCASSVGSGGDTEAFFGQGTRLTVV.

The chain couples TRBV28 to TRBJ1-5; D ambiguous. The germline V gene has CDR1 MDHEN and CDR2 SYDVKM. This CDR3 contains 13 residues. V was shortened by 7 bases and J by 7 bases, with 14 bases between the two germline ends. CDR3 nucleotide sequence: TGTGCCAGCAATGCGGGGAGAGGGCAGCCCCAGCATTTT. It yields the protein CASNAGRGQPQHF.

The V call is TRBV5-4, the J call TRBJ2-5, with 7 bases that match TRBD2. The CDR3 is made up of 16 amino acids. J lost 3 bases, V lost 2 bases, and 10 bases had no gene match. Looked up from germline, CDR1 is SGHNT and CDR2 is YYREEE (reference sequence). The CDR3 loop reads CASSLIGSGVEETQYF. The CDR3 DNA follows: TGTGCCAGCAGCTTAATCGGAAGCGGGGTTGAAGAGACCCAGTACTTC.

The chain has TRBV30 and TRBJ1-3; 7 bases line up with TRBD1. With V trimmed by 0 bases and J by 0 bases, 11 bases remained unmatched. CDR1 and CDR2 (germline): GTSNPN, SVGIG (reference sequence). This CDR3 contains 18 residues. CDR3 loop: CAWSVPRTGRLSGNTIYF. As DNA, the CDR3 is TGTGCCTGGAGTGTACCCAGGACAGGCCGACTCTCTGGAAACACCATATATTTT.

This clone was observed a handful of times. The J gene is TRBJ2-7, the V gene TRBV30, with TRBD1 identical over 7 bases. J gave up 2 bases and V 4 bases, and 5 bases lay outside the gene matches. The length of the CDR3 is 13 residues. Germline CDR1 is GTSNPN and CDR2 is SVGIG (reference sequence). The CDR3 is CAWKRDRPYEQYF. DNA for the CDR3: TGTGCCTGGAAAAGGGACAGACCCTACGAGCAGTACTTC.

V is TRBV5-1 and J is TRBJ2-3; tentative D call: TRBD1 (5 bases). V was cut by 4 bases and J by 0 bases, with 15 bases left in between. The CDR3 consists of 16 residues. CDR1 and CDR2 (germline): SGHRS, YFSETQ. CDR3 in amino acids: CASSPRERGSTDTQYF. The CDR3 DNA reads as TGCGCCAGCAGCCCCAGGGAAAGGGGTAGCACAGATACGCAGTATTTT. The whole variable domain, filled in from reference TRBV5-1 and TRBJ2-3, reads KAGVTQTPRYLIKTRGQQVTLSCSPISGHRSVSWYQQTPGQGLQFLFEYFSETQRNKGNFPGRFSGRQFSNSRSEMNVSTLELGDSALYLCASSPRERGSTDTQYFGPGTRLTVL.

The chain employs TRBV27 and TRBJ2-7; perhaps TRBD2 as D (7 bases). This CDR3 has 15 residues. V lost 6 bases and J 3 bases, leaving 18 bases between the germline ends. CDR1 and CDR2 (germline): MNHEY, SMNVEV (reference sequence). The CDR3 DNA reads TGTGCCAGCAGGTCCCGACGGGGGGCGAACTACGAGCAGTACTTC. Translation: CASRSRRGANYEQYF.

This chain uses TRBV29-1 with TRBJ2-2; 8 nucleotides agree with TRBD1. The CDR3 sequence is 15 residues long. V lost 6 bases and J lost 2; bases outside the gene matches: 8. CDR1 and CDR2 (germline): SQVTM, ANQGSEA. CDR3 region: CSVAYRGVNTGELFF. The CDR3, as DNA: TGCAGCGTAGCGTACAGGGGGGTCAACACCGGGGAGCTGTTTTTT.

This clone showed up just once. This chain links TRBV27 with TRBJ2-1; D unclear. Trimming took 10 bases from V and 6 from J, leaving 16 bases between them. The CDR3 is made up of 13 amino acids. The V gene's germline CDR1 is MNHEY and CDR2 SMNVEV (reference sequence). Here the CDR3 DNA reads TGTGCCACCCGCCCCGGGTCTACCAATGAGCAGTTCTTC. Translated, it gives CATRPGSTNEQFF.